Following are 28 T cell receptor beta chains from one sample sequenced in a study of cytomegalovirus exposure and HLA in healthy donors. PCR involved 60 Vbeta and 13 Jbeta primers. TCRdb's table, derived via immunoSEQ multiplex PCR, lists solely in-frame clones and lacks some. The sample shows approximately 110,000 clones, about 59% of them seen only once. The source material was PBMCs. The receptors here all came from a man aged 30 to 45 in good health and CMV-seropositive.

A single count supports this clone. This chain uses TRBV29-1 with TRBJ2-5; 8 nucleotides match TRBD1. J was trimmed by 3 bases and V by 7 bases; bases with no gene match: 7. Germline V gene sequence: CDR1 SQVTM, CDR2 ANQGSEA. The CDR3 loop spans 13 amino acids. The CDR3 here is CSGGDRREETQYF. The CDR3 DNA sequence: TGCAGCGGGGGGGACAGGCGGGAAGAGACCCAGTACTTC. The variable domain in full, completed from reference TRBV29-1 and TRBJ2-5, reads SAVISQKPSRDICQRGTSLTIQCQVDSQVTMMFWYRQQPGQSLTLIATANQGSEATYESGFVIDKFPISRPNLTFSTLTVSNMSPEDSSIYLCSGGDRREETQYFGPGTRLLVL.

The genes are TRBV9 and TRBJ1-1; D not resolved. The CDR3 spans 17 residues. V lost 1 base and J 4 bases, leaving 20 bases between the germline ends. Germline CDR1 SGDLS, CDR2 YYNGEE. The CDR3 nucleotides read TGTGCCAGCAGCGTACGGGCAGGACCCCGGGGTGGCACTGAAGCTTTCTTT. Its protein is CASSVRAGPRGGTEAFF. Combining the CDR3 with reference TRBV9 and TRBJ1-1 gives the whole variable domain DSGVTQTPKHLITATGQRVTLRCSPRSGDLSVYWYQQSLDQGLQFLIQYYNGEERAKGNILERFSAQQFPDLHSELNLSSLELGDSALYFCASSVRAGPRGGTEAFFGQGTRLTVV.

Only a few counts were recorded for this clone. This chain connects TRBV7-2 to TRBJ2-1; TRBD2 matches 13 bases. CDR3 length: 18 residues. The trim removed 0 bases at V and 6 bases at J, leaving 8 bases unmatched. The germline V gene has CDR1 SGHTA and CDR2 FQGNSA. The CDR3 DNA is TGTGCCAGCAGCTTAGCGCACACTAGCGGGGGGGCCGTCAATGAGCAGTTCTTC. Translation gives CASSLAHTSGGAVNEQFF.

V usage is TRBV2 and J usage is TRBJ2-3; TRBD2 is a possible D gene (6 bases). The CDR3 covers 15 residues. V lost 7 bases and J lost 3, with 17 bases in between. Germline V gene data show CDR1 as SNHLY and CDR2 as FYNNEI. In DNA, the CDR3 is TGTGCCAGCAATGGTTTTAGCGGAAGAACAGATACGCAGTATTTT. This codes for CASNGFSGRTDTQYF.

The CDR3 protein is CASSFHGYEQYF. The DNA of the CDR3 is TGTGCCAGCAGTTTTCACGGCTACGAGCAGTACTTC. The chain is built from TRBV2 and TRBJ2-7; D is unclear. This CDR3 region has 12 residues. Germline CDR1 and CDR2: SNHLY and FYNNEI. Trimming removed 5 bases at V and 3 bases at J, with 8 bases between. The whole variable domain, remainder taken from reference TRBV2 and TRBJ2-7, is EPEVTQTPSHQVTQMGQEVILRCVPISNHLYFYWYRQILGQKVEFLVSFYNNEISEKSEIFDDQFSVERPDGSNFTLKIRSTKLEDSAMYFCASSFHGYEQYFGPGTRLTVT.

This clone was recorded a few times. This chain connects TRBV6-4 to TRBJ2-3, with TRBD2 matching 9 bases. The V gene end was trimmed by 0 bases and the J gene end by 4 bases; junction bases not matched to a gene: 2. This CDR3 is 15 amino acids long. Germline CDR1 MRHNA, CDR2 SNTAGT. This chain's CDR3 is CASSDSAGGPDTQYF. The CDR3 DNA reads as TGTGCCAGCAGTGACTCAGCGGGGGGCCCAGATACGCAGTATTTT.

J is TRBJ1-6 and V is TRBV11-3; TRBD1 aligns across 7 bases. In germline, CDR1 is SGHNT, CDR2 YENEEA. This CDR3 spans 12 amino acids. In DNA, the CDR3 is TGTGCAACTGACAGGGCTCGTTCACCCCTCCACTTT. It specifies CATDRARSPLHF.

The sample holds one count of this clone. In DNA form, the CDR3 reads TGTGCCAGCAGTAGAGGACTAGCGGGGAATTATGAGCAGTTCTTC. It codes for CASSRGLAGNYEQFF. J is TRBJ2-1 and V is TRBV6-5, with 12 bases identical to TRBD2. The CDR3 covers 15 residues. Unmatched junction bases numbered 7, after V lost 5 bases and J lost 8 bases. Per germline, CDR1 MNHEY and CDR2 SVGAGI.

V and J are TRBV6-5 and TRBJ1-1, with a weak D call TRBD1 (5 bases). CDR3 size: 14 residues. The V end lost 2 bases, the J end lost 1 base, and 8 bases lay between the germline ends. CDR1 and CDR2 (germline): MNHEY, SVGAGI. CDR3 protein: CASSYQGSNTEAFF. In DNA form, the CDR3 reads TGTGCCAGCAGTTACCAGGGCTCGAACACTGAAGCTTTCTTT.

The rearrangement joins TRBV19 to TRBJ2-7; the match to TRBD1 covers 9 bases. Unmatched junction bases numbered 3, after V lost 5 bases and J lost 1 base. CDR1 is LNHDA, CDR2 SQIVND, per germline (reference sequence). There are 14 residues in the CDR3. CDR3 DNA sequence: TGTGCCAGTAGTTTCGGGACAGGGTCCTACGAGCAGTACTTC. Protein: CASSFGTGSYEQYF.

The gene calls are TRBV7-9 and TRBJ2-5, with 7 bases that match TRBD1. Looked up from germline, CDR1 is SEHNR and CDR2 is FQNEAQ (reference sequence). V lost 5 bases, J lost 5 bases, and 11 bases stayed unmatched. There are 15 residues in the CDR3. The CDR3 here is CASSQNRGGYETQYF. CDR3 nucleotides: TGTGCCAGCAGCCAGAACAGGGGTGGGTACGAGACCCAGTACTTC.

V usage is TRBV13 and J usage is TRBJ2-7; TRBD2 matches 7 bases. The trim removed 9 bases at V and 1 base at J, leaving 9 bases unmatched. Germline CDR1 and CDR2: PRHDT and FYEKMQ (reference sequence). The CDR3 runs to 14 residues. Written as DNA, the CDR3 is TGTGCCAGTGGGCGGCGGGGGTTGTCCTACGAGCAGTACTTC. This gives the protein CASGRRGLSYEQYF.

This chain uses TRBV5-1 with TRBJ2-1; D gene ambiguous. Germline-derived CDR1 and CDR2 are SGHRS and YFSETQ. The CDR3 covers 11 residues. Trimming removed 9 bases at V and 1 base at J, with 5 bases between. DNA for the CDR3: TGCGCCACCGGGTCCTACAATGAGCAGTTCTTC. This sequence encodes CATGSYNEQFF.

This clone was found once. The CDR3 protein is CASSYSREGPAFF. The DNA of the CDR3 is TGTGCCAGCAGTTACTCTAGGGAGGGGCCGGCTTTCTTT. The V gene is TRBV6-5, the J gene TRBJ1-1; perhaps TRBD1 as D (5 bases). This CDR3 has 13 amino acids. CDR1 and CDR2 (germline): MNHEY, SVGAGI. V lost 0 bases and J lost 11, with 13 bases in between.

This clone appeared once. The rearrangement links TRBV19 to TRBJ1-2; D not resolved. Germline-derived CDR1 and CDR2 are LNHDA and SQIVND (reference sequence). This CDR3 region has 13 residues. The V and J ends lost 3 bases and 8 bases respectively, with 13 bases between them. The CDR3: CASSIVAAGGYTF. Written as DNA, the CDR3 is TGTGCCAGTAGTATCGTGGCTGCGGGGGGCTACACCTTC.

This clone was picked up a small number of times. The chain is built from TRBV10-3 and TRBJ2-5; 8 bases fit TRBD2. The CDR3 runs 15 residues. Trimming at V came to 4 bases and at J to 3 bases, leaving 7 bases not matched to a gene. The germline V gene encodes CDR1 ENHRY and CDR2 SYGVKD. The CDR3 loop is CAISGAGGPKETQYF. The CDR3 DNA follows: TGTGCCATCAGTGGGGCGGGGGGCCCCAAAGAGACCCAGTACTTC.

The chain joins TRBV30 to TRBJ1-2, with a weak D call TRBD1 (5 bases). The germline V gene encodes CDR1 GTSNPN and CDR2 SVGIG (reference sequence). V dropped 3 bases and J dropped 3 bases, with 17 bases sitting between them. The CDR3 totals 15 residues. In nucleotides, the CDR3 is TGTGCCTGGAGGCCCTGGGGCGGGACCTACTATGGCTACACCTTC. This gives the protein CAWRPWGGTYYGYTF.

This clone appeared a single time. The chain is built from TRBV7-9 and TRBJ2-7, with 9 bases matching TRBD1. Trimming cost V 3 bases and J 3 bases; bases outside gene matches: 9. The CDR3 runs 16 residues. The germline V gene has CDR1 SEHNR and CDR2 FQNEAQ (reference sequence). CDR3: CASSLLTGQGLYEQYF. For the CDR3, the DNA is TGTGCCAGCAGCTTGTTGACGGGACAGGGCCTCTACGAGCAGTACTTC.

The chain has TRBV7-6 and TRBJ2-7, with D possibly being TRBD2 (5 bases). V lost 5 bases and J lost 6, with 11 bases in between. The CDR3 consists of 12 residues. The germline V gene encodes CDR1 SGHVS and CDR2 FNYEAQ. The CDR3 nucleotides read TGTGCCAGCAGCCCCCCGGGGAGCGAGCAGTACTTC. Residues: CASSPPGSEQYF. The full variable domain, completed using reference TRBV7-6 and TRBJ2-7, is GAGVSQSPRYKVTKRGQDVALRCDPISGHVSLYWYRQALGQGPEFLTYFNYEAQQDKSGLPNDRFSAERPEGSISTLTIQRTEQRDSAMYRCASSPPGSEQYFGPGTRLTVT.

CDR3 loop: CASSVETGARTDTQYF. DNA for the CDR3: TGTGCCAGCAGTGTGGAGACAGGGGCTCGCACAGATACGCAGTATTTT. The rearrangement links TRBV2 to TRBJ2-3, with 8 bases matching TRBD1. J lost 1 base, V lost 4 bases, and 7 bases had no gene match. This CDR3 spans 16 amino acids. The germline V gene has CDR1 SNHLY and CDR2 FYNNEI. Together with reference TRBV2 and TRBJ2-3, the CDR3 gives the full variable domain: EPEVTQTPSHQVTQMGQEVILRCVPISNHLYFYWYRQILGQKVEFLVSFYNNEISEKSEIFDDQFSVERPDGSNFTLKIRSTKLEDSAMYFCASSVETGARTDTQYFGPGTRLTVL.

A few counts support this clone. The chain joins TRBV5-1 to TRBJ2-7; no clear D gene. Trimming took 1 base from V and 1 from J, leaving 12 bases between them. CDR1 and CDR2 (germline): SGHRS, YFSETQ. CDR3 size: 15 residues. This CDR3 reads CASSLSNGRSYEQYF. The CDR3 region has the DNA TGCGCCAGCAGCTTGTCGAATGGCCGTTCCTACGAGCAGTACTTC.

The chain links TRBV9 to TRBJ2-4; 7 bases are a match to TRBD1. The CDR3 is 13 residues long. Trimming took 4 bases from V and 9 from J; bases not matched to a gene: 7. CDR1 and CDR2 (germline): SGDLS, YYNGEE. The CDR3 region has the DNA TGTGCCAGCAGCTCTGACAGGACAGGCATTCAGTACTTC. Translation gives CASSSDRTGIQYF.

This clone was seen more than once but under ten times. J is TRBJ1-2 and V is TRBV4-2, with D tentatively TRBD1 (5 bases). The CDR3 runs to 14 residues. Trimming removed 0 bases from V and 8 bases from J, with 13 bases in between. The germline V gene encodes CDR1 LGHNA and CDR2 YNFKEQ. The CDR3 is CASSQDRVNGGYTF. In nucleotides, the CDR3 is TGTGCCAGCAGCCAAGACAGGGTTAACGGGGGCTACACCTTC.

There are a few counts of this clone. The chain links TRBV10-3 to TRBJ2-1, with a possible D match to TRBD2 (5 bases). This CDR3 has 11 residues. V was trimmed by 3 bases and J by 10 bases, leaving 7 bases between them. From germline, CDR1 is ENHRY and CDR2 SYGVKD. The CDR3 protein is CAISEEGEQFF. CDR3 nucleotides: TGTGCCATCAGTGAAGAGGGCGAGCAGTTCTTC.

The chain uses TRBV6-5 and TRBJ1-1; possibly TRBD1 for D (6 bases). V lost 2 bases and J 10 bases, leaving 11 bases between the germline ends. Germline assignment: CDR1 MNHEY and CDR2 SVGAGI. The CDR3 contains 12 residues. CDR3: CASSYVGGVAFF. CDR3 in DNA: TGTGCCAGCAGTTACGTAGGGGGGGTAGCTTTCTTT.

V is TRBV14 and J is TRBJ2-3, with TRBD2 matching 14 bases. CDR1 is SGHDN, CDR2 FVKESK, per germline. V gave up 3 bases and J gave up 5 bases; unmatched junction bases: 16. The CDR3 is made up of 20 amino acids. The CDR3 sequence: CASSQGGRRAGLAGGDTQYF. The CDR3 DNA reads TGTGCCAGCAGCCAGGGAGGGCGTCGCGCTGGACTAGCGGGGGGAGATACGCAGTATTTT.

The chain joins TRBV29-1 to TRBJ1-1; possibly TRBD1 for D (6 bases). This CDR3 contains 15 residues. CDR1 SQVTM and CDR2 ANQGSEA come from the germline V gene. Trimming removed 4 bases from V and 2 bases from J, with 17 bases in between. The CDR3 here is CSVGLTWTANTEAFF. The CDR3 bases are TGCAGCGTTGGGTTAACTTGGACAGCAAACACTGAAGCTTTCTTT.

The chain is built from TRBV2 and TRBJ1-1; perhaps TRBD1 as D (5 bases). From germline, CDR1 is SNHLY and CDR2 FYNNEI. The germline V and J ends were trimmed by 3 bases and 1 base, with 6 bases remaining between them. This CDR3 has 13 residues. This chain's CDR3 is CASSDQGNTEAFF. CDR3 nucleotides: TGTGCCAGCAGTGACCAGGGGAACACTGAAGCTTTCTTT.